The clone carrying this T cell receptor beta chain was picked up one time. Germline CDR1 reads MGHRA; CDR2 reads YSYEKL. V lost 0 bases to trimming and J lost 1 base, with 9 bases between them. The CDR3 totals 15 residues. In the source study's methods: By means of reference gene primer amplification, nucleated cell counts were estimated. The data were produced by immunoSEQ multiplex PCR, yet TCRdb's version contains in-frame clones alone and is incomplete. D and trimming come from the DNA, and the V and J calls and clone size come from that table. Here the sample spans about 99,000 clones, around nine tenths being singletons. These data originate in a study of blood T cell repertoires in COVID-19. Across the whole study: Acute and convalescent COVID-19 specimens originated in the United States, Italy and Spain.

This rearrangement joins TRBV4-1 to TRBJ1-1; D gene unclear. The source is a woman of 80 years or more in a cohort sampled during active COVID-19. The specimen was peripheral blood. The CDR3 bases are TGCGCCAGCAGCCAAGAAGAGAGGTGGAACACTGAAGCTTTCTTT. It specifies CASSQEERWNTEAFF.